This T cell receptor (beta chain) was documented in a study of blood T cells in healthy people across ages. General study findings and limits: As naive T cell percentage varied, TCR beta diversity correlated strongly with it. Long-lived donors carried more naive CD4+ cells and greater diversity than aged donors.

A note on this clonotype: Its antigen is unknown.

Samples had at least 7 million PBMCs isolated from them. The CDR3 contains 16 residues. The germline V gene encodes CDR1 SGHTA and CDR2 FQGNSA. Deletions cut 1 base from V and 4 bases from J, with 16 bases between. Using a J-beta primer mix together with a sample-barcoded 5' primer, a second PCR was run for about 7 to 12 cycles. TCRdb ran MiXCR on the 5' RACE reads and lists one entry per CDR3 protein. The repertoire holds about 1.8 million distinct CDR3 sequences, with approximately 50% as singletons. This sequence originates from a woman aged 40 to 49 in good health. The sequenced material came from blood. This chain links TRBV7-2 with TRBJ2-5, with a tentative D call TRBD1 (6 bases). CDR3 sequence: CASSLVAGAFAETQYF. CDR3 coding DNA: TGTGCCAGCAGCTTAGTTGCAGGGGCATTTGCAGAGACCCAGTACTTC.